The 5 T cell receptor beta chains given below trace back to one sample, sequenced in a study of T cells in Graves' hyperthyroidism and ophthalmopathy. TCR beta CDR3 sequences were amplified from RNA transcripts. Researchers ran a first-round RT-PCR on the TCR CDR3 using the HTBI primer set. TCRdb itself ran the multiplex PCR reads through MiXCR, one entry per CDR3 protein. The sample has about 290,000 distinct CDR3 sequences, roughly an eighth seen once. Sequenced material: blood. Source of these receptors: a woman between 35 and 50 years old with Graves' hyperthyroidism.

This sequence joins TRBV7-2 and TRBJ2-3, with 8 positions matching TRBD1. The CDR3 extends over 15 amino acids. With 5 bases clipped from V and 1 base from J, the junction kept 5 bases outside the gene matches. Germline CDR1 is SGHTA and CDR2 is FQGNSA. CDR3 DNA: TGTGCCAGCAGCGCCTACAGGGGGGGCACAGATACGCAGTATTTT. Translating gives CASSAYRGGTDTQYF. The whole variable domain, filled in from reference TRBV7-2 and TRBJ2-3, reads GAGVSQSPSNKVTEKGKDVELRCDPISGHTALYWYRQSLGQGLEFLIYFQGNSAPDKSGLPSDRFSAERTGGSVSTLTIQRTQQEDSAVYLCASSAYRGGTDTQYFGPGTRLTVL.

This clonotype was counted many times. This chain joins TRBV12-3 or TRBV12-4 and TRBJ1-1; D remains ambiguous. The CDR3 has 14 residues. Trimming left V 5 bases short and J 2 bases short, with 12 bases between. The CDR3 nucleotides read TGTGCCAGCAGTCTACAATGGGGTAACACTGAAGCTTTCTTT. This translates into CASSLQWGNTEAFF.

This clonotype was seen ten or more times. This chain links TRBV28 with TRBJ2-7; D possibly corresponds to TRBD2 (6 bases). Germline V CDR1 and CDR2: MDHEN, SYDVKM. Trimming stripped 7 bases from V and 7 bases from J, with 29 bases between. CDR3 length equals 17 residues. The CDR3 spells CASNSLREPTFQREQYF. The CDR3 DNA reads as TGTGCCAGCAACTCCCTCCGGGAGCCCACCTTTCAAAGGGAGCAGTACTTC.

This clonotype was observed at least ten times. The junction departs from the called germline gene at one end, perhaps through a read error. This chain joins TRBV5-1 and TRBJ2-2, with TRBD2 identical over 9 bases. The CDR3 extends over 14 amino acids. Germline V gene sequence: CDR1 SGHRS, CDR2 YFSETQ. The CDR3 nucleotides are TGCGCCAGCCAAAGCGGGAGGAACCCCGGGGAGCTGTTTTTT. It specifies CASQSGRNPGELFF.

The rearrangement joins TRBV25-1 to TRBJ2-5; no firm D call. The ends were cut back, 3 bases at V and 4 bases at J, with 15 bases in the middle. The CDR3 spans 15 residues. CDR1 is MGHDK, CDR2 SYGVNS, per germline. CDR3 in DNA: TGTGCCAGCAGTGAGCCCGCCGTTTTGGGAGAGACCCAGTACTTC. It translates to CASSEPAVLGETQYF.